Listed below are T cell receptor beta chains from one sample, sequenced in a study of T cells in localized non-small cell lung cancer. TCRdb's table, derived via immunoSEQ multiplex PCR, lists solely in-frame clones and lacks some. The table shows 55,000 to 80,000 clones, with approximately 85% occurring only once. Specimen: peripheral blood, collected before any cancer treatment. These receptors were taken from a female donor older than 55 with stage I lung adenocarcinoma. Each CDR3 is given with its conserved first and last residue. A D gene is named only where the DNA matches it firmly. The size of a clone is reported for some rows only, either as once, few or many, or as a class for expanded clones.

V: TRBV6-5; D: TRBD1; J: TRBJ1-5; size: .; CDR3: CASRGGQGSNQPQHF; DNA: TGTGCCAGCAGGGGGGGACAGGGCAGCAATCAGCCCCAGCATTTT
V: TRBV27; D: .; J: TRBJ2-7; size: .; CDR3: CASRIRTGLAYEQYF; DNA: TGTGCCAGCAGGATACGGACAGGACTAGCCTACGAGCAGTACTTC
V: TRBV12-5; D: TRBD2; J: TRBJ2-7; size: once; CDR3: CASGLVRGGPIYEQYF; DNA: TGTGCTAGTGGTTTGGTACGCGGGGGTCCGATCTACGAGCAGTACTTC
V: TRBV27; D: TRBD1; J: TRBJ2-1; size: .; CDR3: CASSEGTGAKFF; DNA: TGTGCCAGCAGTGAGGGGACAGGGGCTAAGTTCTTC
V: TRBV11-1; D: .; J: TRBJ2-3; size: .; CDR3: CASSLGNAPDTQYF; DNA: TGTGCCAGCAGCTTAGGCAATGCGCCAGATACGCAGTATTTT
V: TRBV6-6; D: TRBD1; J: TRBJ2-2; size: .; CDR3: CASGRGTGGTGELFF; DNA: TGTGCCAGCGGTAGGGGGACAGGGGGCACCGGGGAGCTGTTTTTT
V: TRBV18; D: .; J: TRBJ2-5; size: once; CDR3: CASSRPSGARETQYF; DNA: TGTGCCAGCTCACGACCCTCGGGAGCGCGCGAGACCCAGTACTTC
V: TRBV28; D: .; J: TRBJ1-3; size: once; CDR3: CASSFLGPGNTIYF; DNA: TGTGCCAGCAGTTTTTTGGGTCCTGGAAACACCATATATTTT
V: TRBV10-2; D: TRBD2; J: TRBJ2-7; size: .; CDR3: CASSDGTSGLHLYEQYF; DNA: TGCGCCAGCAGTGATGGGACTAGCGGGCTTCATCTCTACGAGCAGTACTTC
V: TRBV7-3; D: .; J: TRBJ1-1; size: few; CDR3: CASSIAGATEAFF; DNA: TGTGCCAGCAGCATTGCAGGGGCCACTGAAGCTTTCTTT
V: TRBV5-6; D: .; J: TRBJ2-6; size: .; CDR3: CASSLLGPGANVLTF; DNA: TGTGCCAGCAGCTTGTTAGGGCCTGGGGCCAACGTCCTGACTTTC
V: TRBV2; D: .; J: TRBJ1-3; size: .; CDR3: CASSGGGRNTIYF; DNA: TGTGCCAGCAGTGGAGGTGGCAGAAACACCATATATTTT
V: TRBV7-6; D: .; J: TRBJ2-3; size: .; CDR3: CASSSSLTSKDTQYF; DNA: TGTGCCAGCAGCTCGTCCCTAACTAGTAAGGATACGCAGTATTTT
V: TRBV29-1; D: TRBD2; J: TRBJ2-7; size: .; CDR3: CSVQRESGSGEQYF; DNA: TGCAGCGTCCAGCGGGAAAGCGGCTCGGGCGAGCAGTACTTC
V: TRBV6-5; D: .; J: TRBJ1-5; size: .; CDR3: CASSYSQVGNQPQHF; DNA: TGTGCCAGCAGTTACTCCCAGGTCGGCAATCAGCCCCAGCATTTT
V: TRBV9; D: TRBD1; J: TRBJ1-2; size: once; CDR3: CASSVDRENYGYTF; DNA: TGTGCCAGCAGCGTCGACAGGGAGAACTATGGCTACACCTTC
V: TRBV4-1; D: .; J: TRBJ1-4; size: .; CDR3: CASSQSREKLFF; DNA: TGCGCCAGCAGCCAAAGTCGGGAAAAACTGTTTTTT
V: TRBV13; D: .; J: TRBJ2-3; size: .; CDR3: CASSSGDTQYF; DNA: TGTGCCAGCAGCTCGGGAGATACGCAGTATTTT
V: TRBV18; D: .; J: TRBJ1-1; size: .; CDR3: CASSPLDNTEAFF; DNA: TGTGCCAGCTCACCCTTGGACAACACTGAAGCTTTCTTT
V: TRBV18; D: TRBD1; J: TRBJ1-1; size: .; CDR3: CASSPKGTGTGVEAFF; DNA: TGTGCCAGCTCACCAAAGGGAACCGGGACAGGGGTTGAAGCTTTCTTT
V: TRBV6-6; D: .; J: TRBJ2-1; size: once; CDR3: CASSNEQFF; DNA: TGTGCCAGCTCTAATGAGCAGTTCTTC
V: TRBV2; D: .; J: TRBJ2-5; size: .; CDR3: CASTRRHIETQYF; DNA: TGTGCCAGCACCCGAAGGCACATAGAGACCCAGTACTTC
V: TRBV6-1; D: .; J: TRBJ2-7; size: .; CDR3: CASSVQGSSYEQYF; DNA: TGTGCCAGCAGTGTACAGGGTTCCTCCTACGAGCAGTACTTC
V: TRBV27; D: .; J: TRBJ2-3; size: .; CDR3: CASGADTQYF; DNA: TGTGCCAGCGGTGCAGATACGCAGTATTTT
V: TRBV20-1; D: .; J: TRBJ1-4; size: once; CDR3: CSAPRGEKLFF; DNA: TGCAGTGCCCCACGGGGTGAAAAACTGTTTTTT
V: TRBV9; D: TRBD1; J: TRBJ2-7; size: .; CDR3: CASSAFGTASYEQYF; DNA: TGTGCCAGCAGCGCGTTCGGGACAGCCTCCTACGAGCAGTACTTC
V: TRBV5-6; D: .; J: TRBJ1-3; size: .; CDR3: CASSLAQSSGNTIYF; DNA: TGTGCCAGCAGCTTGGCCCAGAGCTCTGGAAACACCATATATTTT
V: TRBV5-6; D: .; J: TRBJ1-2; size: .; CDR3: CASSLRGTYGYTF; DNA: TGTGCCAGCAGCTTGCGGGGGACCTATGGCTACACCTTC
V: TRBV18; D: .; J: TRBJ2-7; size: once; CDR3: CASSNTRNFYEQYF; DNA: TGTGCCAGCTCGAACACACGGAACTTCTACGAGCAGTACTTC
V: TRBV30; D: TRBD1; J: TRBJ2-7; size: .; CDR3: CAWSVGQGVYEQYF; DNA: TGTGCCTGGAGCGTGGGACAGGGGGTCTACGAGCAGTACTTC
V: TRBV5-1; D: .; J: TRBJ1-1; size: .; CDR3: CASSLRYLKGTEAFF; DNA: TGCGCCAGCAGCCTGAGGTACCTAAAGGGAACTGAAGCTTTCTTT
V: TRBV10-3; D: .; J: TRBJ1-6; size: .; CDR3: CAIKGQSYNSPLHF; DNA: TGTGCCATCAAAGGACAGAGCTATAATTCACCCCTCCACTTT
V: TRBV7-8; D: TRBD1; J: TRBJ2-4; size: .; CDR3: CASSLDLDRVLAKNIQYF; DNA: TGTGCCAGCAGCTTAGATCTGGACAGGGTATTGGCCAAAAACATTCAGTACTTC
V: TRBV15; D: .; J: TRBJ2-3; size: .; CDR3: CATSRDLGSTDTQYF; DNA: TGTGCCACCAGCAGAGATTTAGGTAGCACAGATACGCAGTATTTT
V: TRBV6-1; D: .; J: TRBJ2-1; size: .; CDR3: CASSPLNEQFF; DNA: TGTGCCAGCAGCCCTTTGAATGAGCAGTTCTTC